This T cell receptor (beta chain) stems from a study of human T cells and chemical hapten exposure. Study overall: Diphenylcyclopropenone doses were given weekly to the scalps of patients across the approximately 24-week study. Mainly, slight library volume differences in the pool made TCR yields vary.

Trimming took 9 bases from V and 0 from J, leaving 12 bases between them. The CDR3 runs 14 residues. Per the germline V gene, CDR1 is MDHEN and CDR2 is SYDVKM. The sample holds a few counts of this clonotype. For the library, individual cDNA molecules each received unique molecular identifiers. TCRdb used MiXCR to reprocess the RACE reads, holding one entry per CDR3 protein. The sample holds roughly 70,000 distinct CDR3 sequences, about 9.4% seen once. As to time point: patch test 1, 2 weeks after DPC sensitization. Described treatment: therapeutic diphenylcyclopropenone sensitization with weekly scalp DPC.

The V gene is TRBV28, the J gene TRBJ2-1; D is uncertain. The sample was whole blood, taken in connection with sensitization to the hapten diphenylcyclopropenone (DPC). The receptor was derived from a woman between 40 and 50 years old with alopecia areata. Some clones in this sample may be carry-over from other donors' samples. Written as DNA, the CDR3 is TGTGCCAGATTATGGCCCAACTCCTACAATGAGCAGTTCTTC. Translated: CARLWPNSYNEQFF.